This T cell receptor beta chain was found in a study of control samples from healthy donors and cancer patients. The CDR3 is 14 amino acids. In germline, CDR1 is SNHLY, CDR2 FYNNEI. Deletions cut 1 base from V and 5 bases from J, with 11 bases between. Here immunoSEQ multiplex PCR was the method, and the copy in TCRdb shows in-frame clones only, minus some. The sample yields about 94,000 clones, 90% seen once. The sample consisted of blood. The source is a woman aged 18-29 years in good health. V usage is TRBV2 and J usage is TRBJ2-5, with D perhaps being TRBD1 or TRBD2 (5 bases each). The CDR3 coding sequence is TGTGCCAGCAGTGAAGAGAGGGGAGAGGAGACCCAGTACTTC. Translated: CASSEERGEETQYF.